This entry concerns a single T cell receptor beta chain. Its antigen is not known. This record comes from a study of T cells in Graves' hyperthyroidism and ophthalmopathy. Study-level points and caveats: Model predictions of ophthalmopathy came a median around 6.5 months before onset. In blood, most of the thyroid clonotypes expanded above 0.001 were also present.

CDR1 is SGHAT, CDR2 FQNNGV, per germline. Trimming shortened V by 3 bases and J by 5 bases, and 13 bases separated the two germline ends. CDR3 length: 15 amino acids. Amplified TCR beta CDR3 regions derived from RNA transcripts. The HTBI primer set served for first-round RT-PCR of the TCR CDR3. TCRdb processed the multiplex PCR reads anew with MiXCR; each CDR3 protein has one entry. The sample gives around 620,000 distinct CDR3 sequences, about half of which show up once; under 20% is in the top ten. Each diagnosis drew on symptoms, thyroxine, TRAb, thyroid ultrasound and orbital computed tomography findings.

The V call is TRBV11-2, the J call TRBJ1-4; TRBD1 is a possible D gene (5 bases). This receptor was taken from an adult woman with Graves' disease, either hyperthyroidism or ophthalmopathy (not recorded which). Sequenced material: peripheral blood or thyroid tissue (not recorded which). The CDR3 DNA sequence: TGTGCCAGCAGCTTTCCGGGGCTAAGGAATGAAAAACTGTTTTTT. Its translation: CASSFPGLRNEKLFF.